Listed below are T cell receptor beta chains from one sample, sequenced in a study of cytomegalovirus exposure and HLA in healthy donors. The data were produced by immunoSEQ multiplex PCR, yet TCRdb's version contains in-frame clones alone and is incomplete. The sample has around 70,000 clones. The sequenced sample was PBMCs. These receptors came from a female donor in good health and CMV-seropositive. CDR3s include the opening cysteine and the closing phenylalanine or tryptophan. A D gene is named only where the DNA matches it firmly.

CDR3aa	CDR3nt	d_gene	j_gene	v_gene
CASSRHRGRNQPQHF	TGTGCCAGCAGTAGACACAGGGGTCGCAATCAGCCCCAGCATTTT	TRBD1	TRBJ1-5	TRBV6-5
CASSYGLAGFYEQYF	TGTGCCAGCAGCTATGGACTAGCGGGTTTTTACGAGCAGTACTTC	TRBD2	TRBJ2-7	TRBV13
CASSLRGRTEAFF	TGTGCCAGCAGTTTGCGGGGGAGGACTGAAGCTTTCTTT	.	TRBJ1-1	TRBV27
CATSRTGKRSGELFF	TGTGCCACCAGCAGAACCGGGAAAAGAAGCGGGGAGCTGTTTTTT	.	TRBJ2-2	TRBV15
CASSVGSSGIYEQYF	TGTGCCAGCAGTGTAGGGTCTAGCGGGATATACGAGCAGTACTTC	TRBD2	TRBJ2-7	TRBV2
CASGFPAGPDYEQYF	TGTGCCAGCGGATTCCCCGCGGGACCCGACTACGAGCAGTACTTC	.	TRBJ2-7	TRBV7-2
CASSYSSPTGELFF	TGTGCCAGCAGTTACTCGAGCCCCACCGGGGAGCTGTTTTTT	.	TRBJ2-2	TRBV6-5
CASSPVSSPHNSPLHF	TGTGCCAGCAGCCCTGTTAGTAGCCCGCATAATTCACCCCTCCACTTT	.	TRBJ1-6	TRBV9
CASSSGLAGVYEQYF	TGTGCCAGCAGCTCCGGACTAGCGGGAGTCTACGAGCAGTACTTC	TRBD2	TRBJ2-7	TRBV5-6
CASQPNNGGLEDTQYF	TGTGCCAGTCAACCAAATAACGGGGGGTTGGAAGATACGCAGTATTTT	TRBD2	TRBJ2-3	TRBV19
CSPGSPGSSGANVLTF	TGCAGCCCTGGCTCTCCAGGGTCCTCTGGGGCCAACGTCCTGACTTTC	.	TRBJ2-6	TRBV29-1
CASSLLTGLVGTYEQYF	TGCGCCAGCAGCTTGTTGACGGGATTGGTTGGGACCTACGAGCAGTACTTC	.	TRBJ2-7	TRBV5-1
CASSPRQDNEQFF	TGTGCCAGCAGCCCCAGACAGGACAATGAGCAGTTCTTC	.	TRBJ2-1	TRBV13
CSASGQEQFF	TGCAGTGCCAGTGGACAGGAGCAGTTCTTC	.	TRBJ2-1	TRBV20-1
CASSPQPMSGTYNEQFF	TGTGCCAGCAGCCCACAACCGATGTCAGGGACCTACAATGAGCAGTTCTTC	.	TRBJ2-1	TRBV4-2
CASSESGDGYTF	TGTGCCAGCAGTGAATCCGGGGATGGCTACACCTTC	.	TRBJ1-2	TRBV2
CASSPEQGYSNQPQHF	TGTGCCAGCAGTCCGGAACAGGGTTATAGCAATCAGCCCCAGCATTTT	.	TRBJ1-5	TRBV25-1
CASSAGDRGNTEAFF	TGTGCCAGCAGTGCTGGGGACAGGGGAAACACTGAAGCTTTCTTT	TRBD1	TRBJ1-1	TRBV28
CASSPQTSGRSTDTQYF	TGTGCCAGCTCACCACAAACTAGCGGGAGGAGCACAGATACGCAGTATTTT	TRBD2	TRBJ2-3	TRBV18
CASSPWTGRGYTF	TGTGCCAGCAGCCCCTGGACAGGGAGGGGCTACACCTTC	TRBD1	TRBJ1-2	TRBV5-5
CASSHGLAGVNEQFF	TGTGCCAGCAGTCACGGACTAGCGGGGGTCAATGAGCAGTTCTTC	TRBD2	TRBJ2-1	TRBV7-8
CASTKSPPGGEQFF	TGCGCCAGCACCAAATCCCCCCCGGGAGGTGAGCAGTTCTTC	TRBD2	TRBJ2-1	TRBV5-1
CSAPVYEQYF	TGCAGTGCTCCTGTCTACGAGCAGTACTTC	.	TRBJ2-7	TRBV20-1
CASSVLGGANGEQYF	TGTGCCAGCAGCGTCCTAGGAGGCGCGAATGGGGAGCAGTACTTC	.	TRBJ2-7	TRBV9
CASSYRRVNYGYTF	TGTGCCAGCAGTTACCGCAGGGTCAACTATGGCTACACCTTC	.	TRBJ1-2	TRBV6-5
CASSWFPRDTGNLLFF	TGCGCCAGCAGCTGGTTTCCCCGGGACACGGGTAATTTGCTGTTTTTT	.	TRBJ1-4	TRBV5-1
CASSVQPTVSGNTIYF	TGTGCCAGCAGCGTCCAGCCGACAGTCTCTGGAAACACCATATATTTT	.	TRBJ1-3	TRBV9
CASSTGTGNPYEQYF	TGCGCCAGCAGTACCGGGACAGGAAATCCCTACGAGCAGTACTTC	TRBD1	TRBJ2-7	TRBV4-1
CASRGDRGQRQPQHF	TGTGCCAGCAGGGGGGACAGGGGGCAAAGACAGCCCCAGCATTTT	TRBD1	TRBJ1-5	TRBV2
CSAGSSHEQFF	TGCAGTGCTGGGTCTAGCCATGAGCAGTTCTTC	.	TRBJ2-1	TRBV20-1
CASSYSVTATNEKLFF	TGTGCCAGCAGTTACTCGGTGACAGCAACTAATGAAAAACTGTTTTTT	.	TRBJ1-4	TRBV6-5
CASSFGLAGQETQYF	TGTGCCAGCAGCTTTGGACTAGCGGGGCAAGAGACCCAGTACTTC	TRBD2	TRBJ2-5	TRBV11-3
CASSHARGHTEAFF	TGCGCCAGCAGCCACGCAAGGGGTCACACTGAAGCTTTCTTT	.	TRBJ1-1	TRBV4-3
CASSHSGGAQETQYF	TGTGCCAGCTCCCACAGCGGGGGGGCCCAAGAGACCCAGTACTTC	TRBD2	TRBJ2-5	TRBV18
CASSLAGGGIDEAFF	TGCGCCAGCAGCTTGGCCGGGGGGGGCATTGATGAAGCTTTCTTT	.	TRBJ1-1	TRBV5-1
CASSQARGTGTYEQYF	TGTGCCAGCAGTCAGGCCCGCGGGACAGGGACCTACGAGCAGTACTTC	TRBD1	TRBJ2-7	TRBV27
CASSADRGRVETQYF	TGTGCCAGCAGCGCAGACAGGGGGCGCGTTGAGACCCAGTACTTC	TRBD1	TRBJ2-5	TRBV7-8
CASRRETGAYEQYF	TGCGCCAGCAGACGGGAAACTGGTGCCTACGAGCAGTACTTC	.	TRBJ2-7	TRBV4-3
CASSQEDPGFEQYF	TGCGCCAGCAGCCAAGAGGATCCAGGGTTCGAGCAGTACTTC	.	TRBJ2-7	TRBV4-1
CSARATSGSTDTQYF	TGCAGCGCCAGAGCGACTAGCGGGAGCACAGATACGCAGTATTTT	TRBD2	TRBJ2-3	TRBV29-1
CASKRWAKDTQYF	TGTGCCAGCAAACGGTGGGCCAAGGATACGCAGTATTTT	.	TRBJ2-3	TRBV6-5
CASSGTPSGANVLTF	TGTGCCAGCAGTGGGACACCCTCTGGGGCCAACGTCCTGACTTTC	.	TRBJ2-6	TRBV2
CASSMQGTGNYGYTF	TGTGCCAGTAGTATGCAGGGAACCGGCAACTATGGCTACACCTTC	.	TRBJ1-2	TRBV19
CASSPPAGVAYEQYF	TGTGCCAGCTCACCACCGGCGGGAGTGGCCTACGAGCAGTACTTC	TRBD2	TRBJ2-7	TRBV18
CASKSPGAGSSQPQHF	TGTGCCAGCAAAAGCCCTGGGGCAGGGTCTAGTCAGCCCCAGCATTTT	.	TRBJ1-5	TRBV28
CASSAGTSGGQETQYF	TGCGCCAGCAGCGCCGGGACTAGCGGGGGCCAAGAGACCCAGTACTTC	TRBD2	TRBJ2-5	TRBV5-1
CASSPRLAGEYNEQFF	TGTGCCAGCAGCCCCCGACTAGCGGGGGAATACAATGAGCAGTTCTTC	TRBD2	TRBJ2-1	TRBV9
CASSPYRGSTNEKLFF	TGTGCCAGCTCACCCTACCGGGGTTCAACTAATGAAAAACTGTTTTTT	.	TRBJ1-4	TRBV18
CASSLGRGDIQYF	TGTGCCAGCAGTTTAGGCCGGGGGGACATTCAGTACTTC	TRBD2	TRBJ2-4	TRBV27
CASSLTAGTEAFF	TGTGCCAGCAGCCTGACTGCGGGCACTGAAGCTTTCTTT	.	TRBJ1-1	TRBV7-9
CASSDRAYNEKLFF	TGTGCCAGCAGTGACAGGGCATATAATGAAAAACTGTTTTTT	.	TRBJ1-4	TRBV6-1
CASSLTGYTGELFF	TGTGCCAGCAGCCTGACAGGCTACACCGGGGAGCTGTTTTTT	.	TRBJ2-2	TRBV7-9
CASSPDRGTGNEQFF	TGTGCCAGCAGCCCGGACAGGGGTACGGGGAATGAGCAGTTCTTC	TRBD1	TRBJ2-1	TRBV14
CASSRPPDSLNTGELFF	TGTGCCAGCAGCAGACCACCTGACTCACTGAACACCGGGGAGCTGTTTTTT	.	TRBJ2-2	TRBV7-9
CASSFYYGATGDAFF	TGTGCCAGCAGCTTTTATTATGGTGCGACAGGTGACGCTTTCTTT	.	TRBJ1-1	TRBV5-4
CASSYFPSLTREKLFF	TGTGCCAGCAGTTACTTCCCGTCCCTCACTCGGGAAAAACTGTTTTTT	.	TRBJ1-4	TRBV6-5
CASSPASGGAEQYF	TGTGCCAGTAGTCCAGCAAGCGGGGGGGCCGAACAGTACTTC	TRBD2	TRBJ2-5	TRBV19
CASSPTGGADTQYF	TGTGCCAGCTCACCAACTGGGGGGGCAGATACGCAGTATTTT	TRBD2	TRBJ2-3	TRBV18
CASSLERGTYNEQFF	TGTGCCAGCAGCTTAGAGCGGGGGACTTACAATGAGCAGTTCTTC	TRBD2	TRBJ2-1	TRBV7-6